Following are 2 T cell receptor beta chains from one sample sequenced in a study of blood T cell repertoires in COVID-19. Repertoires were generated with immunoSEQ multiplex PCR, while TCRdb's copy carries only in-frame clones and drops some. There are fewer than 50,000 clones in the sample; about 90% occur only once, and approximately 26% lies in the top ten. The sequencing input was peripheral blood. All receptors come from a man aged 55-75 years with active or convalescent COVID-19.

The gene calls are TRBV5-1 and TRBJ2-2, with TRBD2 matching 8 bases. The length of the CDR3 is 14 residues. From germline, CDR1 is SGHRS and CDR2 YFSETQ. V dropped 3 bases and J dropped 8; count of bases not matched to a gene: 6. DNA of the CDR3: TGCGCCAGCAGCTCGGGACTAGTTGGTGGGGAGCTGTTTTTT. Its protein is CASSSGLVGGELFF.

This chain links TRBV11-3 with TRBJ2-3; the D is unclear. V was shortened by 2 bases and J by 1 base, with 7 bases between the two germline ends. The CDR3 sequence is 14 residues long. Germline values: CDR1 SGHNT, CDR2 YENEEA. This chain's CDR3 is CASSLSEGTDTQYF. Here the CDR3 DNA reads TGTGCCAGCAGCTTAAGCGAGGGCACAGATACGCAGTATTTT.